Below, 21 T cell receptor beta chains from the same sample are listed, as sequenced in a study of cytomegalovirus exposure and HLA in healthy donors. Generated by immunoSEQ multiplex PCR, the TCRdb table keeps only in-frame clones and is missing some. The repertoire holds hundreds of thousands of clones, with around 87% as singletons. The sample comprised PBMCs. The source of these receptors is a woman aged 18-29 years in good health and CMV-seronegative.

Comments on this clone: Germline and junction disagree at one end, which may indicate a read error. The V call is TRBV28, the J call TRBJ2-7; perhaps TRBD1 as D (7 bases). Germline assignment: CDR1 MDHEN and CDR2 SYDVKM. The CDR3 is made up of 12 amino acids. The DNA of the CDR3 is TGCGCTACAGGGGACTTATCCTACGAGCAGTACTTC. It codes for CATGDLSYEQYF.

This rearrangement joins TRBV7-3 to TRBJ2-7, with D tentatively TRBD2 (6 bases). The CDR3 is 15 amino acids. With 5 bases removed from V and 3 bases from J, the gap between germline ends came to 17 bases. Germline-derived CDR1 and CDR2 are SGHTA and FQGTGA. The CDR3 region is CASSPGAGPYYEQYF. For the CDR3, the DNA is TGTGCCAGCAGCCCCGGGGCGGGACCCTACTACGAGCAGTACTTC.

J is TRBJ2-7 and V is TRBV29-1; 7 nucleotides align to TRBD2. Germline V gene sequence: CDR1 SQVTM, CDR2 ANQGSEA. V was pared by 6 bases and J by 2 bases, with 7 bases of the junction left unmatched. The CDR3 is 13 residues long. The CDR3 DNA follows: TGCAGCGTCCGCCGGGGGGACCCCTACGAGCAGTACTTC. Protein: CSVRRGDPYEQYF.

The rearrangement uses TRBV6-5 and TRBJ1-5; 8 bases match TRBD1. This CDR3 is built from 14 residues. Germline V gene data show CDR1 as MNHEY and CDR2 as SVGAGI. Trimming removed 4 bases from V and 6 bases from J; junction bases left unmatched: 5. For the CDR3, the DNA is TGTGCCAGCAGTTCCGGACAGGGTGGTCAGCCCCAGCATTTT. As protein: CASSSGQGGQPQHF.

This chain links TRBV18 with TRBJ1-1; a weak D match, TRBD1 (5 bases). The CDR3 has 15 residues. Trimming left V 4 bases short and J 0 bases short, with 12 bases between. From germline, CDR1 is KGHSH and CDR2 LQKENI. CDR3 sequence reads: CASSLKGNLNTEAFF. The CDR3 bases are TGTGCCAGCTCACTTAAGGGGAACCTGAACACTGAAGCTTTCTTT.

CDR3 sequence reads: CASSLSGPSSYNEQFF. CDR3 DNA: TGTGCCAGCAGTCTTAGCGGACCGAGCTCCTACAATGAGCAGTTCTTC. The rearrangement links TRBV27 to TRBJ2-1, with D maybe TRBD2 (6 bases). The V gene lost 5 bases and the J gene lost 0 bases, with 14 bases spanning the gap. Germline values: CDR1 MNHEY, CDR2 SMNVEV (reference sequence). The CDR3 spans 16 residues.

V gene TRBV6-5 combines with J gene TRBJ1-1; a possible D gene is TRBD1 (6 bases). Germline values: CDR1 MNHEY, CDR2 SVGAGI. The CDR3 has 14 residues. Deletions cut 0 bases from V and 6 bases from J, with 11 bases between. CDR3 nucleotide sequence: TGTGCCAGCAGTTACTCGGGCGGGGGCGCTGAAGCTTTCTTT. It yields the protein CASSYSGGGAEAFF.

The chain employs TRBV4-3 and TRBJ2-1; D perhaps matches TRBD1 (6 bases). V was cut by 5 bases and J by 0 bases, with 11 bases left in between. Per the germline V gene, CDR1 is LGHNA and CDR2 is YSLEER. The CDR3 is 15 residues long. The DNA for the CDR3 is TGCGCCAGCAGCGGAGACAGGAGCTCCTACAATGAGCAGTTCTTC. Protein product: CASSGDRSSYNEQFF.

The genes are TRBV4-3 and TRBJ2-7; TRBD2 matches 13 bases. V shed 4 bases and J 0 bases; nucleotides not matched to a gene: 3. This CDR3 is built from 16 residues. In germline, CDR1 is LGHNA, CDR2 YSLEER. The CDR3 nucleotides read TGCGCCAGCAGCCCGGGACTAGCGGGGTCCTCCTACGAGCAGTACTTC. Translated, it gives CASSPGLAGSSYEQYF.

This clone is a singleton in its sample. CDR3 protein: CASAFSRVTNEKLFF. The CDR3 bases are TGTGCCAGCGCATTCTCCAGGGTCACTAATGAAAAACTGTTTTTT. The V and J genes are TRBV19 and TRBJ1-4; TRBD1 might be the D (5 bases). Germline CDR1 reads LNHDA; CDR2 reads SQIVND (reference sequence). Trimming left V 9 bases short and J 2 bases short, with 16 bases between. The CDR3 consists of 15 residues.

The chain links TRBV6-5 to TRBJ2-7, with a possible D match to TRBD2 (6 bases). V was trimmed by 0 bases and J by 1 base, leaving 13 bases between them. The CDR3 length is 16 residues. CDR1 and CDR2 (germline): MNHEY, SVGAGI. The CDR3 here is CASSYSRAGTSYEQYF. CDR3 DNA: TGTGCCAGCAGTTACTCTAGAGCCGGGACTTCCTACGAGCAGTACTTC.

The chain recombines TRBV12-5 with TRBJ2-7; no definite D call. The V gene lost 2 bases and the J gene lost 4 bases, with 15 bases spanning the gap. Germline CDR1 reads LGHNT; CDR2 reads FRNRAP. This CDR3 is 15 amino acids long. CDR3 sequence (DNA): TGTGCTAGTGGTTTGAACACAGCCACCCGGTACGAGCAGTACTTC. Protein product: CASGLNTATRYEQYF.

The DNA of the CDR3 is TGTGCCAGCAGCCAAGAGTTTGGCTTTAGCAATCAGCCCCAGCATTTT. This gives the protein CASSQEFGFSNQPQHF. The chain is built from TRBV4-2 and TRBJ1-5; D unclear. Germline V gene lookup returns CDR1 LGHNA and CDR2 YNFKEQ. This CDR3 region has 16 residues. V dropped 0 bases and J dropped 0 bases, with 9 bases sitting between them.

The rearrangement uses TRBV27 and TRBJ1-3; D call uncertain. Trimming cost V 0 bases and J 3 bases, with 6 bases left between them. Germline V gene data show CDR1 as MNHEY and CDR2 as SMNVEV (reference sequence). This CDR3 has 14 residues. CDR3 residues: CASSLSVGGNTIYF. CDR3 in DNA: TGTGCCAGCAGTTTATCCGTCGGTGGAAACACCATATATTTT.

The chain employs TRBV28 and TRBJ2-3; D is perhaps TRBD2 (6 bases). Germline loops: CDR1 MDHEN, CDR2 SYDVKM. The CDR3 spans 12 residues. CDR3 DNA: TGTGGCGCGGCGGGGCCCACAGATACGCAGTATTTT. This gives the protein CGAAGPTDTQYF.

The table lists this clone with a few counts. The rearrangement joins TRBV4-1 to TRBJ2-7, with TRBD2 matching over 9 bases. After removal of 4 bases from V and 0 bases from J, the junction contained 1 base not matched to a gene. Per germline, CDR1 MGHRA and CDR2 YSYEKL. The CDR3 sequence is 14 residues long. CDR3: CASSPSGASYEQYF. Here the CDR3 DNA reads TGCGCCAGCAGCCCTAGCGGGGCCTCCTACGAGCAGTACTTC.

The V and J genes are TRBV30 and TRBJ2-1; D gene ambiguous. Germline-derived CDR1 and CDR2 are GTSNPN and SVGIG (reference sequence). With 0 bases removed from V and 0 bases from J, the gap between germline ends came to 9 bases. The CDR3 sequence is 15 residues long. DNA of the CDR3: TGTGCCTGGAGTGTAGATAGGAGCTCCTACAATGAGCAGTTCTTC. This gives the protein CAWSVDRSSYNEQFF.

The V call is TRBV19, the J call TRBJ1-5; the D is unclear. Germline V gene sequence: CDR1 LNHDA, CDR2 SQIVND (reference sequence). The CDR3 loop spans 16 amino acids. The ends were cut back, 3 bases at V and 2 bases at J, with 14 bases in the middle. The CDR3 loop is CASSIGGGSRNQPQHF. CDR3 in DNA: TGTGCCAGTAGTATCGGAGGAGGGTCCCGCAATCAGCCCCAGCATTTT. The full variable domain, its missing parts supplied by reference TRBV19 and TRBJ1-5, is DGGITQSPKYLFRKEGQNVTLSCEQNLNHDAMYWYRQDPGQGLRLIYYSQIVNDFQKGDIAEGYSVSREKKESFPLTVTSAQKNPTAFYLCASSIGGGSRNQPQHFGDGTRLSIL.

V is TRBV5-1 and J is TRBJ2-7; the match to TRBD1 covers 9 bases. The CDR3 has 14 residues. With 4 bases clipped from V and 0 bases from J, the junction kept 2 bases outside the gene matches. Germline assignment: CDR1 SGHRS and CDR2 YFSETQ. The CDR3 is CASSPGQGSYEQYF. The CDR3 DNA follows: TGCGCCAGCAGCCCGGGACAGGGCTCCTACGAGCAGTACTTC.

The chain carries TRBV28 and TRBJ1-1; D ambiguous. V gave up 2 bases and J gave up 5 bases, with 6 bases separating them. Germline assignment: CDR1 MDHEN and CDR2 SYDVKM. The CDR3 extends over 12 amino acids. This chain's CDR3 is CASSLTQTEAFF. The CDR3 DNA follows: TGTGCCAGCAGTTTAACCCAGACTGAAGCTTTCTTT.

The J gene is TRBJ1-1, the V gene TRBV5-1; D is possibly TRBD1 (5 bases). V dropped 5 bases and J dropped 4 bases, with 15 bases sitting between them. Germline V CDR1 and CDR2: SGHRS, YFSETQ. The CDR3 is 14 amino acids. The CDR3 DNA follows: TGCGCCAGCAGTTTCCAGGGTGGTGGCACTGAAGCTTTCTTT. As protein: CASSFQGGGTEAFF.